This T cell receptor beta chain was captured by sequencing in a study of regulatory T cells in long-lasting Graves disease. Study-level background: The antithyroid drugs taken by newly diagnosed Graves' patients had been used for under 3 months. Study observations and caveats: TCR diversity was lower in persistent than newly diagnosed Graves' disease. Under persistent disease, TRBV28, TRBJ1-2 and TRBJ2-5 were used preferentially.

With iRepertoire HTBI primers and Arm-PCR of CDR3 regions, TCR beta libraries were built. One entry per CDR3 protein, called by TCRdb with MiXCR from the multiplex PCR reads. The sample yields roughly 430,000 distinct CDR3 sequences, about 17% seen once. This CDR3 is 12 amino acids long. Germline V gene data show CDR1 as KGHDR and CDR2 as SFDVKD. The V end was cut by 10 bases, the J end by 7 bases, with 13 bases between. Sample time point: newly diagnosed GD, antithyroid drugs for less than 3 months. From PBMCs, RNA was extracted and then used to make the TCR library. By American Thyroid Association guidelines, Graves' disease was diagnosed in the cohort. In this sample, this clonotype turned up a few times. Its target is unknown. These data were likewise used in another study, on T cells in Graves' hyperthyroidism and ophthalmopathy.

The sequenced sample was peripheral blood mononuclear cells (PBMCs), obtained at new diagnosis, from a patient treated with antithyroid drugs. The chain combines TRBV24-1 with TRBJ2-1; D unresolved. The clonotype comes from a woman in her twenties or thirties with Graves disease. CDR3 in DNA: TGTGCCACTGACCACCCTGGAAATGAGCAGTTCTTC. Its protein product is CATDHPGNEQFF.